The next 2 T cell receptor beta chains were all read from a single sample in a study of CD8+ T cells in alopecia areata (dated by TCRdb to 2017 to 2018). Library preparation was by the immunoSEQ multiplex PCR assay. RNA was extracted from all samples and reverse transcribed into cDNA, which served as template for TCR sequencing. This is the immuneACCESS table as TCRdb keeps it, with only in-frame sequences that have V and J called. A part of the clones is gone; compared with another copy, unresolved V genes explain less than half, and the rest is unexplained. The sample table contains 100,000 to 120,000 clones; only one count was recorded for around 59% of them. Of the sample, around a fifth falls within the top ten clones. The sequenced material came from CD8+ T cells sorted from blood. These TCRs come from a human donor in good health.

J is TRBJ1-1 and V is TRBV28, with D possibly TRBD1 on 6 matching bases. The CDR3 has 14 residues. Trimming removed 5 bases from V and 1 base from J, with 11 bases in between. The germline V gene has CDR1 MDHEN and CDR2 SYDVKM. The CDR3 region has the DNA TGTGCCAGCAGTCTTATAGGGGGGAACACTGAAGCTTTCTTT. Translation: CASSLIGGNTEAFF. Looking up the rest from reference TRBV28 and TRBJ1-1 gives the full variable domain: DVKVTQSSRYLVKRTGEKVFLECVQDMDHENMFWYRQDPGLGLRLIYFSYDVKMKEKGDIPEGYSVSREKKERFSLILESASTNQTSMYLCASSLIGGNTEAFFGQGTRLTVV.

This clone was seen only a few times. The rearrangement links TRBV13 to TRBJ2-5; TRBD2 matches at 7 bases. Germline assignment: CDR1 PRHDT and CDR2 FYEKMQ (reference sequence). V lost 5 bases, J lost 5 bases, and 2 bases stayed unmatched. There are 12 residues in the CDR3. CDR3 nucleotides: TGTGCCAGCAGCGGGGGAGGGGAGACCCAGTACTTC. Protein product: CASSGGGETQYF.